The 13 T cell receptor beta chains reported below all come from one sample, sequenced in a study of T cells in women clearing cervical HPV infection. Assay: immunoSEQ multiplex PCR; the TCRdb copy retains only in-frame clones and omits some. The clone table shows 30,000 or so clones, with the ten largest holding nearly 7%. Sequenced: blood buffy coat. The receptors come from a woman aged 18 to 75 with a cervical HPV16 infection that either progressed to CIN3+ or cleared (not recorded which).

Frequency places this clone as medium-sized (0.01 to 0.1%). The read stops 3 residues short of the end of the CDR3; the missing end is completed from the germline J gene. The sample holds other DNA sequences that translate to the same CDR3. The V and J genes are TRBV18 and TRBJ2-7, with 9 bases aligning to TRBD2. Unmatched junction bases numbered 3, after V lost 1 base and J lost 2 bases. The length of the CDR3 is 15 residues. The germline V gene has CDR1 KGHSH and CDR2 LQKENI. The covered CDR3 bases are TGTGCCAGCTCACCACAAGCGGGAGGAGCCTACGAG. This codes for CASSPQAGGAYE. The full-length CDR3 reads as CASSPQAGGAYEQYF.

Note on this clone: Read data end 3 residues before the CDR3 end; the end is taken from the germline J gene. This rearrangement joins TRBV12-5 to TRBJ1-1; D gene unclear. V lost 5 bases and J lost 0, with 7 bases in between. The CDR3 totals 13 residues. The germline V gene encodes CDR1 LGHNT and CDR2 FRNRAP. The CDR3 bases that were read are TGTGCTAGTGGTACTCGTATGAACACTGAA. It is translated as CASGTRMNTE. The whole CDR3 sequence is CASGTRMNTEAFF.

For this clone: The read ends 3 residues early relative to the CDR3; the germline J gene fills the gap. The chain employs TRBV29-1 and TRBJ2-5; 7 nucleotides agree with TRBD1. Germline lookup yields CDR1 SQVTM and CDR2 ANQGSEA. The CDR3 loop spans 16 amino acids. Unmatched junction bases numbered 12, after V lost 3 bases and J lost 2 bases. The CDR3 bases that were read are TGCAGCGTTGACAAAAAAGGGACAGAGGGACAAGAGACC. Amino acid sequence: CSVDKKGTEGQET. The whole CDR3 sequence is CSVDKKGTEGQETQYF.

With respect to this clone: The read falls 3 residues short of the CDR3 end, and the missing part is taken from the germline J gene. This chain joins TRBV20-1 and TRBJ2-5; 9 bases match TRBD2. V trimming: 3 bases; J trimming: 5 bases; junction bases outside the gene matches: 7. CDR1 is DFQATT, CDR2 SNEGSKA, per germline (reference sequence). This CDR3 has 14 amino acids. The CDR3 sequence: CSASLREGRETQYF. The CDR3 DNA, read in part, is TGCAGTGCTAGTTTGCGGGAGGGCCGGGAGACC.

A remark on this clone: The read gets to within 3 residues of the CDR3 end, and the germline J gene fills in the rest. This rearrangement joins TRBV19 to TRBJ1-3, with D maybe TRBD1 (6 bases). This CDR3 contains 17 residues. Per germline, CDR1 LNHDA and CDR2 SQIVND (reference sequence). V lost 4 bases and J 0 bases, leaving 16 bases between the germline ends. CDR3 residues: CASSTRTVYISGNTIYF. The CDR3 bases that were read are TGTGCCAGTAGTACCCGGACAGTCTACATCTCTGGAAACACC.

With respect to this clone: The read falls 3 residues short of the CDR3 end, and the missing part is taken from the germline J gene. The chain recombines TRBV20-1 with TRBJ2-3, with D possibly being TRBD1 (6 bases). Per the germline V gene, CDR1 is DFQATT and CDR2 is SNEGSKA (reference sequence). The CDR3 sequence is 12 residues long. The covered CDR3 bases are TGCAGTGCTACGGGACAACAAGAGACG. Protein product: CSATGQQET. The whole CDR3 is CSATGQQETQYF.

In the case of this clone: The CDR3 end lies 3 residues beyond the end of the read and is filled in from the germline J gene. The genes are TRBV7-3 and TRBJ2-7; 9 bases match TRBD2. This CDR3 spans 15 amino acids. J was trimmed by 2 bases and V by 5 bases; bases with no gene match: 7. Germline loops: CDR1 SGHTA, CDR2 FQGTGA. The covered CDR3 bases are TGTGCCAGCAGCCCGCAAGCGGGAGGACCCTACGAG. Translated, it gives CASSPQAGGPYE. The whole CDR3 reads CASSPQAGGPYEQYF.

With respect to this clone: Sequencing ends 3 residues short of the CDR3 end; the germline J gene provides the rest. V is TRBV19 and J is TRBJ2-1, with 14 bases that match TRBD2. The junction had 9 bases not matched to a gene; V was cut back by 3 bases and J by 5 bases. CDR1 and CDR2 from the germline V gene are LNHDA and SQIVND (reference sequence). The CDR3 consists of 18 residues. The CDR3 DNA, read in part, is TGTGCCAGTAGTATCGGCCGACTAGCGGGAGGGCCAGACAATGAG. Amino acids: CASSIGRLAGGPDNE. The entire CDR3 sequence reads CASSIGRLAGGPDNEQFF.

With respect to this clone: The read falls 3 residues short of the CDR3 end, and the missing part is taken from the germline J gene. The V and J genes are TRBV2 and TRBJ1-4; D is uncertain. V lost 6 bases, J lost 7 bases, and 9 bases lay in between. Germline V lookup: CDR1 SNHLY, CDR2 FYNNEI. The CDR3 is 12 amino acids. CDR3 bases read: TGTGCCAGCAGCGATACAAGTGAAAAA. Translating it yields CASSDTSEK. The entire CDR3 protein reads CASSDTSEKLFF.

As to this clone: The read halts 3 residues ahead of the CDR3 end, with the missing end drawn from the germline J gene. V gene TRBV19 combines with J gene TRBJ2-7; TRBD1 or TRBD2 may be the D gene (6 bases each). The CDR3 is 15 amino acids. Germline V gene sequence: CDR1 LNHDA, CDR2 SQIVND (reference sequence). V lost 8 bases and J 5 bases, leaving 22 bases between the germline ends. This CDR3 is CASGWRVRDINEQYF. The part of the CDR3 DNA that was read is TGTGCCAGTGGTTGGAGGGTCCGGGACATCAACGAG.

Concerning this clone itself: The read finishes 3 residues shy of the CDR3 end, and the germline J gene is used to complete it. This sequence joins TRBV23-1 and TRBJ1-5; 8 nucleotides match TRBD1. TRBV23-1 is filed as an ORF, its function uncertain. The CDR3 covers 19 residues. V shed 0 bases and J 0 bases; nucleotides not matched to a gene: 10. The CDR3 bases that were read are TGCGCCAGCAGTCAATCTACCAGGGGGCTTCGGGGTAGCAATCAGCCC. Translating it yields CASSQSTRGLRGSNQP. The CDR3 as a whole reads CASSQSTRGLRGSNQPQHF.

The CDR3 loop reads CASSLQAADNEQFF. The DNA read from the CDR3 is TGTGCCAGCAGTTTACAGGCCGCCGACAATGAG. The chain couples TRBV12-3 or TRBV12-4 to TRBJ2-1; D is ambiguous. The read ends 3 residues early relative to the CDR3; the germline J gene fills the gap. The CDR3 has 14 residues. Trimming removed 2 bases at V and 5 bases at J, with 10 bases between.

As regards this clone: The read ends 3 residues shy of where the CDR3 ends; the end is completed using the germline J gene. The chain recombines TRBV7-3 with TRBJ2-3; D might be TRBD1 (5 bases). Germline lookup yields CDR1 SGHTA and CDR2 FQGTGA. The CDR3 is made up of 15 amino acids. V shed 5 bases and J shed 0 bases, with 12 bases lying between them. The CDR3 bases that were read are TGTGCCAGCAGCCCTGGACATCTTAGCACAGATACG. Amino acids: CASSPGHLSTDT. The whole CDR3 protein is CASSPGHLSTDTQYF.